This T cell receptor (beta chain) was sequenced during a study of blood T cell repertoires in COVID-19. Across the study: PBMCs, B-cell-depleted T cells, or T cells were the source of the cDNA or gDNA that made up the material.

V was cut by 5 bases and J by 3 bases, with 8 bases left in between. This CDR3 has 12 residues. The assay was immunoSEQ multiplex PCR, and TCRdb's table has in-frame clones only and misses some. The sample has around 30,000 clones; 90% are singletons. The sequencing sample was made of peripheral blood. The sequence derives from a man aged 70 or older with active or convalescent COVID-19. This chain joins TRBV12-3 or TRBV12-4 and TRBJ2-7, with D unclear. This CDR3 is CASSPHSYEQYF. CDR3 DNA sequence: TGTGCCAGCAGTCCCCACAGCTACGAGCAGTACTTC.